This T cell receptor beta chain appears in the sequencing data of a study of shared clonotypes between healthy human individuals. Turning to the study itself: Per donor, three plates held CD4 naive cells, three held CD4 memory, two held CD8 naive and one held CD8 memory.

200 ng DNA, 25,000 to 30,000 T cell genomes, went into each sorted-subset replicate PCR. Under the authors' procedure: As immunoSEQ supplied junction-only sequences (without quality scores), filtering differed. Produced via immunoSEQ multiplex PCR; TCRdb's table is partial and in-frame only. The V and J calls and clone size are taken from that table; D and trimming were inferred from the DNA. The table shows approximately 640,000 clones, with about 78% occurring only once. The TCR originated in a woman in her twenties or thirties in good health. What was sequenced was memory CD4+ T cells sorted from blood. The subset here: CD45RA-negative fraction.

CDR3 bases: TGTGCCAGTAGTCAAATAGTTGGGCAAGGGAGGGTTCTACTTGGGGATCAGCCCCAGCATTTT. Translating it yields CASSQIVGQGRVLLGDQPQHF. V and J are TRBV19 and TRBJ1-5; D gene uncertain. The germline V and J ends were trimmed by 5 bases and 5 bases, with 34 bases remaining between them. CDR3 length equals 21 residues. Germline V lookup: CDR1 LNHDA, CDR2 SQIVND (reference sequence).